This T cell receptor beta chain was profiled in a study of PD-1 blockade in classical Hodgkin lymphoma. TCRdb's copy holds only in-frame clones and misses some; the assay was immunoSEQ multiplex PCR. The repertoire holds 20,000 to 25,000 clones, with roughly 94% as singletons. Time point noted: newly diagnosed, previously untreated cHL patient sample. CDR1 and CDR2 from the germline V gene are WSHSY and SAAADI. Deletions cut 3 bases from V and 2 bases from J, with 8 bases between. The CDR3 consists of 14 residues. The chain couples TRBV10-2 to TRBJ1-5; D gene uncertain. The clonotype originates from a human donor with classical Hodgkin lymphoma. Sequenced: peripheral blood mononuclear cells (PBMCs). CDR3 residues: CASSEESGNQPQHF. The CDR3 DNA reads TGCGCCAGCAGTGAAGAGTCCGGCAATCAGCCCCAGCATTTT.